These 21 T cell receptor beta chains originate from one sample sequenced in a study of human T cells and chemical hapten exposure. TCRdb re-called the RACE reads through MiXCR, storing one row per CDR3 protein. The table shows approximately 340,000 distinct CDR3 sequences, with 5.5% to 8% occurring only once. Stated time point: patch test 1, 2 weeks after DPC sensitization. Described treatment: therapeutic diphenylcyclopropenone sensitization with weekly scalp DPC. The sequenced sample was whole blood, obtained in connection with sensitization to the hapten diphenylcyclopropenone (DPC). The receptors were sampled from a woman aged 18-29 years with alopecia areata. Some clones in this sample may be carry-over from other donors' samples.

This clonotype appeared many times. The chain joins TRBV6-5 to TRBJ2-7; 11 nucleotides match TRBD2. Germline V lookup: CDR1 MNHEY, CDR2 SVGAGI. The V and J ends lost 6 bases and 3 bases, in that order; junction bases with no gene match: 10. This CDR3 spans 16 amino acids. The CDR3 region is CASSPARLAGFYEQYF. CDR3 bases: TGTGCCAGCAGCCCCGCTCGACTAGCGGGGTTCTACGAGCAGTACTTC.

This clonotype has only a few counts. The chain joins TRBV5-1 to TRBJ2-5, with D hard to call. Germline V gene sequence: CDR1 SGHRS, CDR2 YFSETQ. This CDR3 is built from 11 residues. The V end lost 3 bases, the J end lost 5 bases, and 5 bases lay between the germline ends. For the CDR3, the DNA is TGCGCCAGCAGCTCGGATGAGACCCAGTACTTC. Residues: CASSSDETQYF.

This clonotype was detected ten times or more. The chain couples TRBV10-3 to TRBJ2-7, with D perhaps being TRBD1 or TRBD2 (5 bases each). Germline V gives CDR1 ENHRY, CDR2 SYGVKD. V gave up 9 bases and J gave up 0 bases, with 9 bases separating them. The CDR3 length is 12 residues. The CDR3 bases are TGTGCCATTGGGACCTACTCCTACGAGCAGTACTTC. It yields the protein CAIGTYSYEQYF.

This clonotype was seen more than once but under ten times. This chain joins TRBV20-1 and TRBJ1-5, with a weak D call TRBD1 (6 bases). The CDR3 runs 15 residues. Trimming removed 1 base from V and 0 bases from J, with 10 bases in between. Germline CDR1 DFQATT, CDR2 SNEGSKA (reference sequence). CDR3 sequence (DNA): TGCAGTGCTAGAGTGGACAGTAATAGCAATCAGCCCCAGCATTTT. It translates to CSARVDSNSNQPQHF.

V gene TRBV6-1 combines with J gene TRBJ1-5; D gene ambiguous. The CDR3 runs 16 residues. CDR1 is MNHNS, CDR2 SASEGT, per germline. The V end was cut by 4 bases, the J end by 2 bases, with 15 bases between. CDR3 in amino acids: CASSGGGSMGNQPQHF. CDR3 DNA: TGTGCCAGCAGTGGCGGCGGGAGCATGGGCAATCAGCCCCAGCATTTT.

V usage is TRBV12-3 or TRBV12-4 and J usage is TRBJ2-1; 12 bases are shared with TRBD2. Trimming removed 5 bases from V and 0 bases from J; junction bases left unmatched: 17. CDR3 length: 21 amino acids. CDR3 residues: CASSHNPPTSGGVNSYNEQFF. The CDR3 DNA follows: TGTGCCAGCAGTCATAATCCCCCGACTAGCGGGGGTGTCAACTCCTACAATGAGCAGTTCTTC.

This clonotype turned up a few times. The chain has TRBV3-1 and TRBJ2-5, with a possible D match to TRBD1 (6 bases). The V end was cut by 4 bases, the J end by 2 bases, with 14 bases between. Germline-derived CDR1 and CDR2 are LGHDT and YNNKEL (reference sequence). This CDR3 contains 15 residues. The CDR3 region is CASSPGQWGQETQYF. The CDR3 DNA reads as TGTGCCAGCAGCCCAGGACAGTGGGGGCAAGAGACCCAGTACTTC.

The rearrangement joins TRBV7-3 to TRBJ1-2; TRBD1 might be the D (5 bases). Germline assignment: CDR1 SGHTA and CDR2 FQGTGA. CDR3 length equals 12 residues. Trimming shortened V by 4 bases and J by 14 bases, and 17 bases separated the two germline ends. The CDR3 region is CASSSVGGTATF. The CDR3 DNA reads as TGTGCCAGCAGCTCAGTGGGCGGGACTGCTACCTTC. Looking up the rest from reference TRBV7-3 and TRBJ1-2 gives the full variable domain: GAGVSQTPSNKVTEKGKYVELRCDPISGHTALYWYRQSLGQGPEFLIYFQGTGAADDSGLPNDRFFAVRPEGSVSTLKIQRTERGDSAVYLCASSSVGGTATFGSGTRLTVV.

A few counts support this clonotype. The chain employs TRBV12-3 or TRBV12-4 and TRBJ2-1; 9 nucleotides agree with TRBD1. V trimming: 4 bases; J trimming: 8 bases; junction bases outside the gene matches: 3. The CDR3 sequence is 13 residues long. DNA for the CDR3: TGTGCCAGCAGTTCGGACAGGGGACATGAGCAGTTCTTC. Translation: CASSSDRGHEQFF.

There are a few counts of this clonotype. This chain uses TRBV19 with TRBJ2-7; 7 nucleotides line up with TRBD1. After removal of 5 bases from V and 4 bases from J, the junction contained 2 bases not matched to a gene. Per germline, CDR1 LNHDA and CDR2 SQIVND (reference sequence). The CDR3 is 12 residues long. The CDR3 here is CASSATGYEQYF. CDR3 nucleotide sequence: TGTGCCAGTAGTGCGACAGGGTACGAGCAGTACTTC.

This clonotype was counted only a few times. The chain carries TRBV24-1 and TRBJ2-2; D remains unclear. This CDR3 has 14 residues. The V end was cut by 5 bases, the J end by 1 base, with 7 bases between. CDR1 is KGHDR and CDR2 is SFDVKD in the germline V gene. In nucleotides, the CDR3 is TGTGCCACCAGTGGTGTCTGGAACACCGGGGAGCTGTTTTTT. Amino acids: CATSGVWNTGELFF.

This clonotype occurred many times. V usage is TRBV7-2 and J usage is TRBJ2-3, with TRBD2 matching 9 bases. The ends lost 2 bases at V and 0 bases at J; junction bases unmatched: 15. This CDR3 region has 20 residues. In germline, CDR1 is SGHTA, CDR2 FQGNSA. CDR3 in DNA: TGTGCCAGCAGCTTAAGGGCCGCGCGACTAGCGGCTTCTAGCACAGATACGCAGTATTTT. It specifies CASSLRAARLAASSTDTQYF.

This clonotype was found a few times. The chain has TRBV18 and TRBJ2-2; D uncertain. From germline, CDR1 is KGHSH and CDR2 LQKENI. The CDR3 has 15 residues. V was cut by 1 base and J by 5 bases, with 11 bases left in between. The CDR3 loop reads CASSPQGSGTGELFF. The CDR3, as DNA: TGTGCCAGCTCACCACAGGGCAGTGGGACCGGGGAGCTGTTTTTT.

V and J are TRBV6-2 or TRBV6-3 and TRBJ2-3, with 8 bases identical to TRBD1. V gave up 4 bases and J gave up 5 bases; unmatched junction bases: 2. Germline CDR1 reads MNHEY; CDR2 reads SVGEGT. This CDR3 contains 13 residues. CDR3 amino acids: CASSWTGRDTQYF. The CDR3 DNA reads as TGTGCCAGCAGTTGGACAGGGAGAGATACGCAGTATTTT.

This clonotype was counted a few times. J is TRBJ2-3 and V is TRBV5-1; the D gene is possibly TRBD1 (7 bases). In germline, CDR1 is SGHRS, CDR2 YFSETQ. V was clipped by 4 bases and J by 4 bases, with 19 bases between them. CDR3 length: 16 residues. CDR3 sequence: CASSRIDRDFSDTQYF. The CDR3 nucleotides are TGCGCCAGCAGCCGGATTGACAGGGACTTTTCAGATACGCAGTATTTT.

In its sample, this clonotype was seen a few times. V and J are TRBV28 and TRBJ1-4; D is unclear. The CDR3 consists of 15 residues. V was shortened by 3 bases and J by 3 bases, with 11 bases between the two germline ends. Germline CDR1 is MDHEN and CDR2 is SYDVKM. This CDR3 reads CASSFPRFANEKLFF. The CDR3 coding sequence is TGTGCCAGCAGTTTTCCGAGGTTCGCTAATGAAAAACTGTTTTTT.

This clonotype was seen only a few times. This chain uses TRBV11-2 with TRBJ1-2, with D hard to call. This CDR3 comprises 14 residues. Per germline, CDR1 SGHAT and CDR2 FQNNGV. Deletions cut 5 bases from V and 4 bases from J, with 14 bases between. The CDR3 DNA sequence: TGTGCCAGCAGCCCCCGCTCGGAGTCCTATGGCTACACCTTC. This translates into CASSPRSESYGYTF.

The chain couples TRBV19 to TRBJ1-5; D perhaps matches TRBD1 (6 bases). Germline assignment: CDR1 LNHDA and CDR2 SQIVND (reference sequence). V lost 4 bases to trimming and J lost 4 bases, with 14 bases between them. The CDR3 is 15 residues long. CDR3 bases: TGTGCCAGTAGTAAAGCCGGACAGCTAAATCAGCCCCAGCATTTT. This sequence encodes CASSKAGQLNQPQHF.

The table lists this clonotype with many counts. The gene calls are TRBV3-1 and TRBJ2-3; 10 nucleotides line up with TRBD2. V lost 3 bases, J lost 5 bases, and 8 bases stayed unmatched. The CDR3 is made up of 16 amino acids. Germline lookup yields CDR1 LGHDT and CDR2 YNNKEL (reference sequence). CDR3 residues: CASSHLLAGRGDTQYF. CDR3 nucleotide sequence: TGTGCCAGCAGCCACCTACTAGCGGGGCGCGGAGATACGCAGTATTTT.

This clonotype was counted many times. V and J are TRBV10-3 and TRBJ2-1; 9 nucleotides agree with TRBD1. The germline gives CDR1 ENHRY, CDR2 SYGVKD. The trim removed 10 bases at V and 5 bases at J, leaving 3 bases unmatched. The CDR3 spans 12 residues. In nucleotides, the CDR3 is TGTGCCACGGGACAGGGTAACAATGAGCAGTTCTTC. It yields the protein CATGQGNNEQFF.

This clonotype has a handful of counts. V and J are TRBV5-1 and TRBJ2-1, with TRBD2 matching 7 bases. CDR1 is SGHRS, CDR2 YFSETQ, per germline. The CDR3 loop spans 15 amino acids. Germline trimming cut 0 bases from V and 8 bases from J; bases unmatched to any gene: 8. CDR3: CASSLDTGGMYEQFF. The DNA for the CDR3 is TGCGCCAGCAGCTTGGATACGGGGGGTATGTATGAGCAGTTCTTC.